Following are 21 T cell receptor beta chains from one sample sequenced in a study of T-cell reconstitution after alpha-beta-depleted transplantation in children. Library preparation (for TCRbeta) was performed with unique molecular identifiers. One entry per CDR3 protein results from TCRdb running MiXCR on the PCR reads. The data show some 640,000 distinct CDR3 sequences, around a sixth seen once. Sequenced here: PBMCs from the stem cell graft donor, sampled from the stem cell graft. These receptor sequences come from a human donor who donated a stem cell graft to a child with acute myeloid leukemia.

This clonotype occurred many times. The chain links TRBV9 to TRBJ2-5; 7 bases fit TRBD1. The CDR3 is 15 residues long. V trimming: 0 bases; J trimming: 2 bases; junction bases outside the gene matches: 4. CDR1 SGDLS and CDR2 YYNGEE come from the germline V gene. Written as DNA, the CDR3 is TGTGCCAGCAGCGTAGCTGTCAGGGGGCAAGAGACCCAGTACTTC. Its protein is CASSVAVRGQETQYF. Full variable domain (outside the CDR3, taken from reference TRBV9 and TRBJ2-5): DSGVTQTPKHLITATGQRVTLRCSPRSGDLSVYWYQQSLDQGLQFLIQYYNGEERAKGNILERFSAQQFPDLHSELNLSSLELGDSALYFCASSVAVRGQETQYFGPGTRLLVL.

In this sample, this clonotype turned up many times. The CDR3 DNA reads as TGTGCCAGCAGCTTAGCCCCGGAATCCTACGAGCAGTACGTC. This translates into CASSLAPESYEQYV. The gene calls are TRBV11-2 and TRBJ2-7; D unresolved. Germline loops: CDR1 SGHAT, CDR2 FQNNGV. V was shortened by 1 base and J by 1 base, with 8 bases between the two germline ends. The CDR3 covers 14 residues.

In this sample, this clonotype turned up many times. The chain has TRBV6-5 and TRBJ2-1; D might be TRBD1 (6 bases). Trimming removed 1 base from V and 7 bases from J, with 11 bases in between. The CDR3 sequence is 14 residues long. The germline V gene encodes CDR1 MNHEY and CDR2 SVGAGI. CDR3 nucleotide sequence: TGTGCCAGCAGTTACTTACAGGGTTGGAATGAGCAGTTCTTC. Encoded protein: CASSYLQGWNEQFF.

The chain couples TRBV24-1 to TRBJ1-5; D perhaps matches TRBD1 (6 bases). The CDR3 runs 16 residues. Trimming took off 5 bases at V and 6 bases at J, with 19 bases between the two ends. Germline CDR1 reads KGHDR; CDR2 reads SFDVKD. CDR3 DNA: TGTGCCACCAGTGCAGGAGGCAGGGGATACGGTCAGCCCCAGCATTTT. Translated, it gives CATSAGGRGYGQPQHF.

This clonotype has ten or more counts. This chain joins TRBV6-1 and TRBJ2-2; 7 bases agree with TRBD1. The germline CDR1 and CDR2 sequences are MNHNS and SASEGT. There are 14 residues in the CDR3. V was pared by 4 bases and J by 1 base, with 0 bases of the junction left unmatched. The CDR3 reads CASSGTGNTGELFF. The DNA of the CDR3 is TGTGCCAGCAGTGGGACAGGGAACACCGGGGAGCTGTTTTTT.

This clonotype was counted many times. The chain combines TRBV20-1 with TRBJ2-7; either TRBD1 or TRBD2 may fit D (5 bases each). The CDR3 is made up of 14 amino acids. The ends were cut back, 5 bases at V and 6 bases at J, with 20 bases in the middle. The germline V gene encodes CDR1 DFQATT and CDR2 SNEGSKA (reference sequence). The chain's CDR3 is CSAQGDGRLGEQYF. The CDR3 bases are TGCAGTGCTCAAGGGGACGGAAGATTAGGCGAGCAGTACTTC.

At least ten counts were recorded for this clonotype. The V and J genes are TRBV20-1 and TRBJ2-5; possible D gene TRBD1, 6 bases. Germline assignment: CDR1 DFQATT and CDR2 SNEGSKA (reference sequence). The V gene lost 0 bases and the J gene lost 4 bases, with 21 bases spanning the gap. The CDR3 runs 17 residues. The CDR3, as DNA: TGCAGTGCTAGAGAAAAGGAAAAACAGGGCTGGCGAGAGACCCAGTACTTC. Translation: CSAREKEKQGWRETQYF.

V is TRBV12-3 or TRBV12-4 and J is TRBJ2-5; possible D gene TRBD2, 5 bases. This CDR3 region has 14 residues. Trimming stripped 7 bases from V and 7 bases from J, with 19 bases between. As DNA, the CDR3 is TGTGCCAGCACCCACCATGGCGGACTGGGGACCCAGTACTTC. This encodes CASTHHGGLGTQYF.

This clonotype appeared many times. The V call is TRBV20-1, the J call TRBJ1-2, with D possibly being TRBD1 (5 bases). V dropped 6 bases and J dropped 7 bases, with 24 bases sitting between them. The CDR3 is 15 amino acids. Germline V CDR1 and CDR2: DFQATT, SNEGSKA (reference sequence). As DNA, the CDR3 is TGCAGTGCCGGGGCGGGGAGAGGGTACGATCGTGGCTACACCTTC. Translated, it gives CSAGAGRGYDRGYTF.

This clonotype was seen only a few times. The rearrangement uses TRBV12-3 or TRBV12-4 and TRBJ1-6, with D hard to call. V was trimmed by 1 base and J by 5 bases, leaving 9 bases between them. The length of the CDR3 is 15 residues. CDR3 in amino acids: CASSLEQRDNSPLHF. The CDR3 nucleotides are TGTGCCAGCAGTTTAGAGCAGAGAGATAATTCACCCCTCCACTTT.

This clonotype turned up a few times. This chain links TRBV7-8 with TRBJ2-5; D gene unclear. Germline CDR1 and CDR2: SGHVS and FQNEAQ. V was shortened by 1 base and J by 5 bases, with 11 bases between the two germline ends. This CDR3 contains 14 residues. The CDR3 DNA sequence: TGTGCCAGCAGCTTAGATAAGGGTTCGGAGACCCAGTACTTC. This codes for CASSLDKGSETQYF.

This clonotype was seen ten or more times. V usage is TRBV7-7 and J usage is TRBJ1-1; no clear D. V was trimmed by 3 bases and J by 1 base, leaving 6 bases between them. The CDR3 totals 13 residues. Germline CDR1 is SSHAT and CDR2 is FNYEAQ (reference sequence). The CDR3 spells CASSFDENTEAFF. The CDR3 DNA reads as TGTGCCAGCAGCTTCGACGAGAACACTGAAGCTTTCTTT. The full variable domain, rest sourced from reference TRBV7-7 and TRBJ1-1, is GAGVSQSPRYKVTKRGQDVTLRCDPISSHATLYWYQQALGQGPEFLTYFNYEAQPDKSGLPSDRFSAERPEGSISTLTIQRTEQRDSAMYRCASSFDENTEAFFGQGTRLTVV.

This clonotype appeared many times. The chain couples TRBV20-1 to TRBJ2-7; possible D gene TRBD2, 5 bases. V lost 2 bases and J lost 5, with 19 bases in between. Germline values: CDR1 DFQATT, CDR2 SNEGSKA (reference sequence). The CDR3 is 15 amino acids. This chain's CDR3 is CSARHLGAAGNEQYF. The CDR3 region has the DNA TGCAGTGCTAGACACCTCGGCGCCGCCGGGAACGAGCAGTACTTC.

This clonotype was observed a handful of times. The chain employs TRBV30 and TRBJ2-3; D is possibly TRBD2 (6 bases). Trimming left V 4 bases short and J 2 bases short, with 16 bases between. This CDR3 region has 15 residues. Germline V gene lookup returns CDR1 GTSNPN and CDR2 SVGIG (reference sequence). Here the CDR3 reads CAWTVGRGFTDTQYF. CDR3 DNA sequence: TGTGCCTGGACCGTAGGACGGGGGTTCACAGATACGCAGTATTTT.

The table lists this clonotype with a few counts. The chain employs TRBV5-6 and TRBJ1-5; possible D gene TRBD1, 6 bases. Germline V gene sequence: CDR1 SGHDT, CDR2 YYEEEE. V shed 1 base and J shed 5 bases, with 13 bases lying between them. The CDR3 has 15 residues. The CDR3 loop is CASSLRGARDQPQHF. The CDR3 coding sequence is TGTGCCAGCAGCTTGAGGGGGGCGCGGGATCAGCCCCAGCATTTT.

V is TRBV5-4 and J is TRBJ2-1; D is uncertain. Trimming shortened V by 0 bases and J by 6 bases, and 16 bases separated the two germline ends. The germline CDR1 and CDR2 sequences are SGHNT and YYREEE (reference sequence). The CDR3 consists of 16 residues. CDR3: CASSLAKELLTNEQFF. The CDR3 DNA follows: TGTGCCAGCAGCTTGGCCAAGGAGCTTTTGACCAATGAGCAGTTCTTC.

This clonotype came up many times. The chain carries TRBV29-1 and TRBJ2-2, with D possibly being TRBD1 or TRBD2 (5 bases each). The CDR3 runs 14 residues. Trimming removed 4 bases from V and 4 bases from J, with 13 bases in between. CDR1 SQVTM and CDR2 ANQGSEA come from the germline V gene. The CDR3 DNA reads as TGCAGCGTTGGGGACCCCTTTGGCACCGGGGAGCTGTTTTTT. Translation gives CSVGDPFGTGELFF.

This clonotype has more than one count but fewer than ten. This chain uses TRBV28 with TRBJ1-6; 9 positions match TRBD1. V shed 6 bases, J shed 9 bases, and the junction held 9 bases outside the gene matches. Germline-derived CDR1 and CDR2 are MDHEN and SYDVKM. This CDR3 region has 15 residues. The chain's CDR3 is CASRASGQGTSPLHF. Here the CDR3 DNA reads TGTGCCAGCAGGGCCTCCGGACAGGGGACTTCACCCCTCCACTTT.

V and J are TRBV7-6 and TRBJ2-5; possibly TRBD1 or TRBD2 for D (5 bases each). The CDR3 contains 15 residues. The V gene's germline CDR1 is SGHVS and CDR2 FNYEAQ. V lost 0 bases to trimming and J lost 5 bases, with 13 bases between them. CDR3 DNA sequence: TGTGCCAGCAGCTTAGCGCACGGGGCAGGGGAGACCCAGTACTTC. Protein sequence: CASSLAHGAGETQYF.

This clonotype was detected once. A much larger clone differs by one base, so this may be a read error. This chain joins TRBV20-1 and TRBJ1-5; D is unresolved. This CDR3 has 13 residues. In germline, CDR1 is DFQATT, CDR2 SNEGSKA (reference sequence). The V end lost 2 bases, the J end lost 3 bases, and 8 bases lay between the germline ends. CDR3 region: CSARMGTNQPQHF. The CDR3 region has the DNA TGCAGTGCTAGAATGGGTACCAATCAGCCCCAGCATTTT.

The chain links TRBV4-2 to TRBJ2-7, with D perhaps matching TRBD2 (6 bases). The CDR3 length is 15 residues. Trimming took off 5 bases at V and 3 bases at J, with 17 bases between the two ends. Germline V gene data show CDR1 as LGHNA and CDR2 as YNFKEQ. CDR3 region: CASSFSQDGSYEQYF. The CDR3 region has the DNA TGTGCCAGCAGCTTTTCTCAAGACGGGAGCTACGAGCAGTACTTC.